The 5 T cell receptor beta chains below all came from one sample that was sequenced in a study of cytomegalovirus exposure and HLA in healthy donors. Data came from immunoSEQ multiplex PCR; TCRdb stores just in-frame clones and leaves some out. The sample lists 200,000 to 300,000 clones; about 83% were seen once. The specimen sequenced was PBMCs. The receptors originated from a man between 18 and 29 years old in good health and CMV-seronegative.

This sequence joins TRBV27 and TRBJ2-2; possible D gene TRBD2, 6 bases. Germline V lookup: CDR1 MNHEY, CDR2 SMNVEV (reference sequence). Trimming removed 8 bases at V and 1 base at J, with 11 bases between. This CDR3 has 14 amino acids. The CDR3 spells CASQWGENTGELFF. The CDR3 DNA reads TGTGCCAGCCAATGGGGGGAGAACACCGGGGAGCTGTTTTTT.

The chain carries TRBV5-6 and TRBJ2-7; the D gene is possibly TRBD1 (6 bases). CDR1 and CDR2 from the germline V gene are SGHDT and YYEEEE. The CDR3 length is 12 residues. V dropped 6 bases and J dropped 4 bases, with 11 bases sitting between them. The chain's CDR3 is CASTKDRYEQYF. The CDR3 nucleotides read TGTGCCAGCACCAAGGACAGATACGAGCAGTACTTC. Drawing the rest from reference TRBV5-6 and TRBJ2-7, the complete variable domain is DAGVTQSPTHLIKTRGQQVTLRCSPKSGHDTVSWYQQALGQGPQFIFQYYEEEERQRGNFPDRFSGHQFPNYSSELNVNALLLGDSALYLCASTKDRYEQYFGPGTRLTVT.

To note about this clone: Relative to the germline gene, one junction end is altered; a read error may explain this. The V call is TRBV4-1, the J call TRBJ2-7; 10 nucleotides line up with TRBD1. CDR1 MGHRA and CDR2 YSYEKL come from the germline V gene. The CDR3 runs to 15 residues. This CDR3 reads CASSQVGTGVYGQYF. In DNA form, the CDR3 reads TGCGCCAGCAGCCAAGTGGGGACAGGGGTGTACGGGCAGTACTTC.

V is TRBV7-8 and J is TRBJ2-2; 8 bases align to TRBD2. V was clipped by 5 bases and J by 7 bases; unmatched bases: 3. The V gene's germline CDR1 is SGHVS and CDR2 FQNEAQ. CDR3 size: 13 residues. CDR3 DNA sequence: TGTGCCAGCAGCCGCGGGGGGCGCGGGGAGCTGTTTTTT. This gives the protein CASSRGGRGELFF.

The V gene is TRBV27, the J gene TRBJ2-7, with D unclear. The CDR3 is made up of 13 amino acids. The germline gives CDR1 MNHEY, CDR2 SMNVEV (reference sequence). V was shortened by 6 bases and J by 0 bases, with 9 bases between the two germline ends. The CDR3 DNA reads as TGTGCCAGCAGATGGGCGAGCTCCTACGAGCAGTACTTC. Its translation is CASRWASSYEQYF.